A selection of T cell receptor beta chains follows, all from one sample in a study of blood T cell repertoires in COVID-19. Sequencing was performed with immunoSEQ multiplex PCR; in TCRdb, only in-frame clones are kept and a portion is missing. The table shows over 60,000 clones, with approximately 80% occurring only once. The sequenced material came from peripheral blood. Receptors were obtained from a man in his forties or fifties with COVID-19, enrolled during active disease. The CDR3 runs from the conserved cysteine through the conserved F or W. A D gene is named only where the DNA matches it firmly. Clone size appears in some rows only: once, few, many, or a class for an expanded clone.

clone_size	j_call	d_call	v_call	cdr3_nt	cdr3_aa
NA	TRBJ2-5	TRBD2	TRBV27	TGTGCCAGCAGTTGGGGAGGGTCGACCCAGTACTTC	CASSWGGSTQYF
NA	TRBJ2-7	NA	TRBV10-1	TGCGCCAGCAGTGACCTTCCCGGGTCCGAGCAGTACTTC	CASSDLPGSEQYF
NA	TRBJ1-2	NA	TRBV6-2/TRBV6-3	TGTGCCAGCGGCCAACTCCAGGGTTTGATTGGCTACACCTTC	CASGQLQGLIGYTF
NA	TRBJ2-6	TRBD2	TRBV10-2	TGCGCCAGTGGTCCGACTAGCGGGGGACCCTCTGGGGCCAACGTCCTGACTTTC	CASGPTSGGPSGANVLTF
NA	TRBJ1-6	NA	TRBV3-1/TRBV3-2	TGTGCCAGCAGCCAAGCTCCGCAGGGTCAGGGGTCACCCCTCCACTTT	CASSQAPQGQGSPLHF
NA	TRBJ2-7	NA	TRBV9	TGTGCCAGCAGCGTAGGAGGCAACGGAGTCTACGAGCAGTACTTC	CASSVGGNGVYEQYF
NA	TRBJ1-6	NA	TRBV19	TGTGCCAGTAGCACCGGGAGCGGAGGCCCCCTCCACTTT	CASSTGSGGPLHF
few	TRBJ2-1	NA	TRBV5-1	TGCGCCACCGACGAGGGTTTCCCTGGGAATGAGCAGTTCTTC	CATDEGFPGNEQFF
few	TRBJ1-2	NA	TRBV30	TGTGCCTGGAGTGTGGGAGGCTATGGCTACACCTTC	CAWSVGGYGYTF
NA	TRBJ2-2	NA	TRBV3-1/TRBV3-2	TGTGCCAGCAGCCAAGAGGGCACAGGGAGGGCCGGGGAGCTGTTTTTT	CASSQEGTGRAGELFF
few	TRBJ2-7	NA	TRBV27	TGTGCCAGCAGTTTCGGGATCTCCTACGAGCAGTACTTC	CASSFGISYEQYF
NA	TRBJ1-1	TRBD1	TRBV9	TGTGCCAGCAGCGCCCGCGGACAGGGTACGAGAGCTGAAGCTTTCTTT	CASSARGQGTRAEAFF
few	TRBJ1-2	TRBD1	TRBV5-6	TGTGCCAGCAGCTGGGGACAGGGGGCGCTTGGCTACACCTTC	CASSWGQGALGYTF
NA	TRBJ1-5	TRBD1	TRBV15	TGTGCCACCAGCAGAGTACCGACAGGGGGCTTGGGAGATAGCAATCAGCCCCAGCATTTT	CATSRVPTGGLGDSNQPQHF
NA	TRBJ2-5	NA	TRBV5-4	TGTGCCAGCAGCGGGTTGAGCCACGAGGGGGCCCAGTACTTC	CASSGLSHEGAQYF
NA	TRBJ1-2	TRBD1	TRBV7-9	TGTGCCAGCAGCTACGGACAGGGGTTTACTGGCTACACCTTC	CASSYGQGFTGYTF
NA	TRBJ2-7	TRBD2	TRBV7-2	TGTGCCAGCAACGAGCGGGGGGGCCCCTACGAGCAGTACTTC	CASNERGGPYEQYF